The count of the clone carrying this TCR beta chain is one. Antigen unknown. These data originate in a study of T cell responses to AZD1222 COVID-19 vaccine. Assay: immunoSEQ multiplex PCR; the TCRdb copy retains only in-frame clones and omits some. The sample yields 150,000 to 200,000 clones, approximately 93% seen once. General study points: The repertoires were collected only after the peak T cell response. Clonal diversity was possibly underestimated; the donors were predominantly white British and more often female.

CDR1 and CDR2 (germline): LGHDT, YNNKEL (reference sequence). The CDR3 loop spans 15 amino acids. Trimming took off 4 bases at V and 0 bases at J, with 9 bases between the two ends. The material was peripheral blood, obtained on day 0 of AZD1222 vaccination. The chain combines TRBV3-1 (or the pseudogene TRBV3-2) with TRBJ2-2, with D possibly TRBD1 on 6 matching bases. The TCR originated in an adult in good health. The CDR3 reads CASSRDNSNTGELFF. Written as DNA, the CDR3 is TGTGCCAGCAGCCGGGACAATTCGAACACCGGGGAGCTGTTTTTT.